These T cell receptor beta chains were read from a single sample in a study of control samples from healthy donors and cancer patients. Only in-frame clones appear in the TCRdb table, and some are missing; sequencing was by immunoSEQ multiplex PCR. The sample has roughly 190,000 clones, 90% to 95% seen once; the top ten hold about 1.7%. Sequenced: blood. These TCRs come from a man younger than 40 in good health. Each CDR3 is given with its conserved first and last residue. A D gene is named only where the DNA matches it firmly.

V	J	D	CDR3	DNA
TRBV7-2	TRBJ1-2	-	CASSLMPSTHGYTF	TGTGCCAGCAGCTTGATGCCTTCTACCCATGGCTACACCTTC
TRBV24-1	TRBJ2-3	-	CATKGGSTDTQYF	TGTGCCACCAAGGGCGGTAGCACAGATACGCAGTATTTT
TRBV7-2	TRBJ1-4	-	CASSLVWRANEKLFF	TGTGCCAGCAGCTTAGTATGGAGGGCTAATGAAAAACTGTTTTTT
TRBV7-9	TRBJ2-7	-	CASSLAPGDEQYF	TGTGCCAGCAGCTTAGCGCCAGGGGACGAGCAGTACTTC
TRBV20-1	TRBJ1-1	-	CSARDPNEAFF	TGCAGTGCTAGAGATCCGAATGAAGCTTTCTTT
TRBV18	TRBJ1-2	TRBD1	CASSPGTGGGYTF	TGTGCCAGCTCACCTGGGACAGGGGGAGGCTACACCTTC
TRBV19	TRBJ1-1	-	CASSMGPSTEAFF	TGTGCCAGTAGTATGGGGCCTTCCACTGAAGCTTTCTTT
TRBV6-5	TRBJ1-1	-	CASSYGGTEAFF	TGTGCCAGCAGTTATGGCGGCACTGAAGCTTTCTTT
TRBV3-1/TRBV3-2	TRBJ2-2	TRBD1	CASSQAPQGRDTGELFF	TGTGCCAGCAGCCAAGCTCCACAGGGGCGGGACACCGGGGAGCTGTTTTTT
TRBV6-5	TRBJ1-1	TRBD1	CASSYSKGANTEAFF	TGTGCCAGCAGTTACTCGAAGGGGGCGAACACTGAAGCTTTCTTT
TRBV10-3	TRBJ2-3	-	CAIGSELAPSTDTQYF	TGTGCCATCGGGTCCGAACTAGCACCAAGCACAGATACGCAGTATTTT
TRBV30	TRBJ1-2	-	CAWSPPGWRGYTF	TGTGCCTGGAGTCCCCCCGGTTGGCGAGGCTACACCTTC
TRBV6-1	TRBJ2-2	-	CASSDTFVVSGELFF	TGTGCCAGCAGTGACACGTTCGTGGTCTCTGGGGAGCTGTTTTTT
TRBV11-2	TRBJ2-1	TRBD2	CASSLRAGGPNEQFF	TGTGCCAGCAGCTTACGGGCGGGGGGGCCGAATGAGCAGTTCTTC
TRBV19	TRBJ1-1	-	CASSGISNTEAFF	TGTGCCAGTAGTGGGATCTCGAACACTGAAGCTTTCTTT
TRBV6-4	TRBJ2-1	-	CATHNEQFF	TGTGCCACCCACAATGAGCAGTTCTTC
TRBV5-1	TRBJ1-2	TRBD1	CASSLDGDSWTDGYTF	TGCGCCAGCAGCTTGGACGGGGACAGTTGGACTGATGGCTACACCTTC
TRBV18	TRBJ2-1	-	CASSPLGGPYNEQFF	TGTGCCAGCTCACCACTCGGGGGCCCTTACAATGAGCAGTTCTTC
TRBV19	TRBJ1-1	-	CASSQQGGNTEAFF	TGTGCCAGTAGTCAACAGGGAGGGAACACTGAAGCTTTCTTT
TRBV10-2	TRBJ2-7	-	CASSESTGPYEQYF	TGCGCCAGCAGTGAGTCCACAGGACCCTACGAGCAGTACTTC